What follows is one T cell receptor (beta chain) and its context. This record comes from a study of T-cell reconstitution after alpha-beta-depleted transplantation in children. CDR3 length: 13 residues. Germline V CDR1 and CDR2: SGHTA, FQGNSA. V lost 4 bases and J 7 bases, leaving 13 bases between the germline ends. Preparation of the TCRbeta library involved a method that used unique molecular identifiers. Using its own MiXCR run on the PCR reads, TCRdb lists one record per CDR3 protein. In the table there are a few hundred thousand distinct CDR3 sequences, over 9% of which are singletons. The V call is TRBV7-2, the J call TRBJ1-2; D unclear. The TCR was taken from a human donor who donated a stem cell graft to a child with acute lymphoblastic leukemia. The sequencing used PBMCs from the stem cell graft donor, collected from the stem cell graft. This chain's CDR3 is CASSSAGIVGYTF. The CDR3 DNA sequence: TGTGCCAGCAGCTCCGCAGGTATTGTTGGCTACACCTTC.